This paragraph reports one T cell receptor beta chain. Its antigen is undetermined. V shed 6 bases and J shed 0 bases, with 18 bases lying between them. The CDR3 covers 17 residues. CDR1 is SQVTM and CDR2 is ANQGSEA in the germline V gene. Produced via immunoSEQ multiplex PCR; TCRdb's table is partial and in-frame only. In the table there are around 100,000 clones, approximately 94% of which are singletons. The data derive from a study of siplizumab effects on memory and regulatory T cells. Overall study results and limits: Roughly 75-96% of proliferating CD4+ or CD8+ clones lacked a naive or memory phenotype that could be assigned. For siplizumab cultures, the suppressive function of their proliferating Tregs was not confirmed. Alloreactive sequences traceable to unstimulated CD4+ memory cells were significantly reduced by siplizumab. The naive T cell population seemed more diverse than memory cells and seemed a major contributor to the alloresponse.

Sequencing was done on a sample of non-Treg CD4+ T cells sorted from blood. The chain links TRBV29-1 to TRBJ2-6, with D possibly TRBD1 on 6 matching bases. The receptor was derived from a human donor in good health. This CDR3 reads CSVAVPVGHSGANVLTF. CDR3 bases: TGCAGCGTAGCCGTCCCCGTGGGACACTCTGGGGCCAACGTCCTGACTTTC. Complete variable domain (other parts from reference TRBV29-1 and TRBJ2-6): SAVISQKPSRDICQRGTSLTIQCQVDSQVTMMFWYRQQPGQSLTLIATANQGSEATYESGFVIDKFPISRPNLTFSTLTVSNMSPEDSSIYLCSVAVPVGHSGANVLTFGAGSRLTVL.